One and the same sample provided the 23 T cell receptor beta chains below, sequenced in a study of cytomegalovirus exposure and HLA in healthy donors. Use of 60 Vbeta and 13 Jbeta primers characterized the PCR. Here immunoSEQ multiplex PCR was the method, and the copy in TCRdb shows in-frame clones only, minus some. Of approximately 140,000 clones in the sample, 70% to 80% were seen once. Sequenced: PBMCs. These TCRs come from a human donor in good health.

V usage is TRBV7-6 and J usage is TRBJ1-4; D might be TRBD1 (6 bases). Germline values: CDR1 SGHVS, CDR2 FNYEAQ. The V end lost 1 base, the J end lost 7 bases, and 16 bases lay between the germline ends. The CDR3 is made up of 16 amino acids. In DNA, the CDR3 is TGTGCCAGCAGCTTAGAGGTCCGGGGCAGGGGTGAAAAACTGTTTTTT. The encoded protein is CASSLEVRGRGEKLFF.

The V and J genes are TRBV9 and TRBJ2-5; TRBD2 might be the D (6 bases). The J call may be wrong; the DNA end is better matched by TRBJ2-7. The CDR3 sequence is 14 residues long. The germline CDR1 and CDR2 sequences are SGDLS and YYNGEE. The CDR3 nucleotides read TGTGCCAGCAGCGTAGGGACCCCGGAGGGCGAGCAGTACTTC. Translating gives CASSVGTPEGEQYF.

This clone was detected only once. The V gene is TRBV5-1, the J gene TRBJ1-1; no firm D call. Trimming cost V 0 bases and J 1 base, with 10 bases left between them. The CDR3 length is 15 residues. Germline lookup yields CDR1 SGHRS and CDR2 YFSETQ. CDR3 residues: CASSLVQVGNTEAFF. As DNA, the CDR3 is TGCGCCAGCAGCTTGGTTCAGGTAGGGAACACTGAAGCTTTCTTT.

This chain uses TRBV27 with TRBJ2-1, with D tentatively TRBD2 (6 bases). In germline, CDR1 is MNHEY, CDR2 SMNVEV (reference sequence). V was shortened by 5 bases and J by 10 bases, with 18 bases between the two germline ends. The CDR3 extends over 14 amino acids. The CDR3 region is CASSPGTSLGEQFF. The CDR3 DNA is TGTGCCAGCAGTCCGGGAACTAGCTTAGGAGAGCAGTTCTTC.

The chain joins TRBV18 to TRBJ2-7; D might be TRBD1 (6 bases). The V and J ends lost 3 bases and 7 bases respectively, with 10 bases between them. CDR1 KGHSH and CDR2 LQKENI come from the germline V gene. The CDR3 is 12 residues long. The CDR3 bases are TGTGCCAGCTCACCTACAGGGCCTGAGCAGTACTTC. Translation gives CASSPTGPEQYF.

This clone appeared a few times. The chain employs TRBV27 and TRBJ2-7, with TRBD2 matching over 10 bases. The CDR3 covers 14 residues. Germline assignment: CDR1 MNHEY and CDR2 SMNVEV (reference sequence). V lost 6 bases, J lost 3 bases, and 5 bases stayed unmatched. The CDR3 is CASRGAGGGYEQYF. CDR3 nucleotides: TGTGCCAGCAGGGGAGCGGGAGGGGGCTACGAGCAGTACTTC.

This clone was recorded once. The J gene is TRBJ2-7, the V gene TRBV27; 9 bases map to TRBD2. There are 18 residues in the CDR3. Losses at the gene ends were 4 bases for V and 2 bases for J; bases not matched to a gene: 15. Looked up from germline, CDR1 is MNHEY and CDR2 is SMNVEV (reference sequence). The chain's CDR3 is CASSSWGGLAFRPYEQYF. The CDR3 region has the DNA TGTGCCAGCAGTTCCTGGGGGGGACTAGCCTTTCGGCCCTACGAGCAGTACTTC.

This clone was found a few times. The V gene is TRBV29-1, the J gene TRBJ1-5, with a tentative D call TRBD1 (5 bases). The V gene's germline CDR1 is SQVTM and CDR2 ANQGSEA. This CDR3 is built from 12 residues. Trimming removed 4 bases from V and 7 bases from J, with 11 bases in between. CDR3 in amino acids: CSVGGGNQPQHF. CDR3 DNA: TGCAGCGTTGGCGGGGGGAACCAGCCCCAGCATTTT.

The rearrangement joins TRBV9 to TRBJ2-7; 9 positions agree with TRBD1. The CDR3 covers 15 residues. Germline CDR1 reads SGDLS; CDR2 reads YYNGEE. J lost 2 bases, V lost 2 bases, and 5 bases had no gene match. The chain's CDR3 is CASSVGTGSPYEQYF. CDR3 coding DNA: TGTGCCAGCAGCGTGGGGACAGGGAGCCCCTACGAGCAGTACTTC. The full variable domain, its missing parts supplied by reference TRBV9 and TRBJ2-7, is DSGVTQTPKHLITATGQRVTLRCSPRSGDLSVYWYQQSLDQGLQFLIQYYNGEERAKGNILERFSAQQFPDLHSELNLSSLELGDSALYFCASSVGTGSPYEQYFGPGTRLTVT.

The CDR3 sequence: CASSIAPGDPYEQYF. For the CDR3, the DNA is TGTGCCAGTAGTATAGCCCCAGGGGACCCCTACGAGCAGTACTTC. The chain uses TRBV19 and TRBJ2-7, with a possible D match to TRBD1 (6 bases). Germline CDR1 LNHDA, CDR2 SQIVND (reference sequence). The CDR3 has 15 residues. V shed 1 base and J shed 2 bases, with 12 bases lying between them.

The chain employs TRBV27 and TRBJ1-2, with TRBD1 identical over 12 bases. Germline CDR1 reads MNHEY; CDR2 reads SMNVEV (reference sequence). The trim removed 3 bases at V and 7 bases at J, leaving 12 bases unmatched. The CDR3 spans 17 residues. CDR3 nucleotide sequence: TGTGCCAGCAGTTTCGCGGGACAGGGGGCGCGGTTTGCTGGCTACACCTTC. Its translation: CASSFAGQGARFAGYTF.

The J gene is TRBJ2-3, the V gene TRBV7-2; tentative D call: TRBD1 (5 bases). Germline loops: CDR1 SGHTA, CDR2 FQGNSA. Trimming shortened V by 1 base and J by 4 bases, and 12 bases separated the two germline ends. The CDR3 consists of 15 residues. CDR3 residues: CASSLVGQGSDTQYF. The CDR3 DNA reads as TGTGCCAGCAGCTTAGTAGGGCAGGGCTCAGATACGCAGTATTTT.

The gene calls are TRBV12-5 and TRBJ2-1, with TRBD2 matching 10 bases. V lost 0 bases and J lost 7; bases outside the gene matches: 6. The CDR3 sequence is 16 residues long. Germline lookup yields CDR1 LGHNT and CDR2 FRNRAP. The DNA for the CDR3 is TGTGCTAGTGGTTTGGTTCTAGCGGGAGTTTTGAATGAGCAGTTCTTC. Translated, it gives CASGLVLAGVLNEQFF.

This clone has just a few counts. The chain's CDR3 is CASSSDRGLSDTQYF. The CDR3, as DNA: TGTGCCAGCAGCTCCGACAGGGGGTTATCAGATACGCAGTATTTT. The chain uses TRBV7-2 and TRBJ2-3; 9 nucleotides match TRBD1. Trimming cost V 4 bases and J 4 bases; bases outside gene matches: 6. Germline V gene data show CDR1 as SGHTA and CDR2 as FQGNSA. The CDR3 consists of 15 residues.

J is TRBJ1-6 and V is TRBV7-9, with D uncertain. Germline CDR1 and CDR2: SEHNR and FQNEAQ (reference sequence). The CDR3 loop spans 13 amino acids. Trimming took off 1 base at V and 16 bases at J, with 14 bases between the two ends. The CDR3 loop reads CASSLGSQVILHF. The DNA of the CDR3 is TGTGCCAGCAGCTTAGGTTCGCAGGTTATTCTCCACTTT.

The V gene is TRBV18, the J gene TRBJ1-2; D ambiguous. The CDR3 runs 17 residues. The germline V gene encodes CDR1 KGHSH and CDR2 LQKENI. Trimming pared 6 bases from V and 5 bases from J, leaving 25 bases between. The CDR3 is CASSPIWAGGLAYGYTF. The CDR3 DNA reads TGTGCCAGCTCGCCTATCTGGGCAGGTGGCTTGGCATATGGCTACACCTTC.

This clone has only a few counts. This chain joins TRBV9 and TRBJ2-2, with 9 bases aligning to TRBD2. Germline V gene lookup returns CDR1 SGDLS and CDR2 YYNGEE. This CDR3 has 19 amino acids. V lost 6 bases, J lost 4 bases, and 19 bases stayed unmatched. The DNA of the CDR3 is TGTGCCAGCACGGACCCTGGTGGCGGGAGGGCCTTTGGCACCGGGGAGCTGTTTTTT. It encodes CASTDPGGGRAFGTGELFF.

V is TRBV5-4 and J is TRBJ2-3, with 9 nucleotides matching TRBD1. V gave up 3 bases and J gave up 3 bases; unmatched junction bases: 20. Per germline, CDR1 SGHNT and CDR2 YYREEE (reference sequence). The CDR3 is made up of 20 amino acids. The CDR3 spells CASSSVWGQGWRLQTDTQYF. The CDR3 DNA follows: TGTGCCAGCAGCTCGGTGTGGGGACAGGGTTGGAGGCTGCAAACAGATACGCAGTATTTT.

This chain's CDR3 is CASSIGQVGSYGYTF. The DNA of the CDR3 is TGTGCCAGTAGTATTGGACAGGTGGGGTCCTATGGCTACACCTTC. The rearrangement joins TRBV19 to TRBJ1-2; 7 bases are shared with TRBD1. V gave up 3 bases and J gave up 4 bases; unmatched junction bases: 8. The length of the CDR3 is 15 residues. Germline V gene lookup returns CDR1 LNHDA and CDR2 SQIVND (reference sequence).

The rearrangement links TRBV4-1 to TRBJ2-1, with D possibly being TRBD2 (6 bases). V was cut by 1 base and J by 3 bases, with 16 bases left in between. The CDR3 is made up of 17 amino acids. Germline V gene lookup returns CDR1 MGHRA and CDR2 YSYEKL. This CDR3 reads CASSQGPAGQLYNEQFF. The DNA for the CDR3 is TGCGCCAGCAGCCAAGGGCCCGCGGGGCAGCTCTACAATGAGCAGTTCTTC.

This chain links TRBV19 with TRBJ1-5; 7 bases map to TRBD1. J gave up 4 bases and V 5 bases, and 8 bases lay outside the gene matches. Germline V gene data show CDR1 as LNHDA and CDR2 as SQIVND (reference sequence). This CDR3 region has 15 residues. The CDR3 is CASSSRDSKNQPQHF. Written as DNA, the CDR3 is TGTGCCAGTAGTTCCCGGGACAGTAAAAATCAGCCCCAGCATTTT.

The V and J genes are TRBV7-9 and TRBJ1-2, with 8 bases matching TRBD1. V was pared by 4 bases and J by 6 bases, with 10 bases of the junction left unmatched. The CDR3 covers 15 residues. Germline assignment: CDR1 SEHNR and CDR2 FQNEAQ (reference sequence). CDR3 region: CASSYLRGPFDGYTF. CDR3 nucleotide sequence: TGTGCCAGCAGCTACCTCAGGGGGCCCTTTGATGGCTACACCTTC.

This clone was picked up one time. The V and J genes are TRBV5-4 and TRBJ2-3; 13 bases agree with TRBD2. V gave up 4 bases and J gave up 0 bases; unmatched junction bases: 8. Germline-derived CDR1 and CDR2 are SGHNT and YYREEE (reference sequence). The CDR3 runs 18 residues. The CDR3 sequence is CASSRDPGLAGSTDTQYF. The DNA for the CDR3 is TGTGCCAGCAGCCGTGACCCGGGACTAGCGGGGAGCACAGATACGCAGTATTTT.